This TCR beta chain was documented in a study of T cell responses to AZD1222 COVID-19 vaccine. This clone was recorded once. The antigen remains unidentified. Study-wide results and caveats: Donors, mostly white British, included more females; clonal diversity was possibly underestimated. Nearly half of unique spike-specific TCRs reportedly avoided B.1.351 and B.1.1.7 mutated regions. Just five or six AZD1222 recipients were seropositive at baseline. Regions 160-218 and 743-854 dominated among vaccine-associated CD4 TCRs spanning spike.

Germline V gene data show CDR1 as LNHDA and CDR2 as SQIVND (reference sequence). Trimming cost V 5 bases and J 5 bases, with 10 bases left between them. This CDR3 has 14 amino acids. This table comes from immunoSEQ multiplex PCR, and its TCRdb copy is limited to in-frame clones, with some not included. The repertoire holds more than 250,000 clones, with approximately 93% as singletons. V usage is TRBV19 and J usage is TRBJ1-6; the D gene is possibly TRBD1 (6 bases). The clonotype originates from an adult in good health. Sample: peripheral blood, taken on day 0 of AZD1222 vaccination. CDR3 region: CASSGGPDNSPLHF. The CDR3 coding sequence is TGTGCCAGTAGTGGGGGGCCGGATAATTCACCCCTCCACTTT.